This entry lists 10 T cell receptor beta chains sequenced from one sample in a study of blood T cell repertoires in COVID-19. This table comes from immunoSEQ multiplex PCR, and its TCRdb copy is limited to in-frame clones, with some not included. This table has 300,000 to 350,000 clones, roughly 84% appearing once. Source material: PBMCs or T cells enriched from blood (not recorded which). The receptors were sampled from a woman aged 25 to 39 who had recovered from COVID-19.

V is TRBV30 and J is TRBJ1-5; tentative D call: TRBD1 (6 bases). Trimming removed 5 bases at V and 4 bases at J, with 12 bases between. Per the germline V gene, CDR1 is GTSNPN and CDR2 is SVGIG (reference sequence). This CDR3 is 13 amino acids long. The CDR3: CAWCQGTNQPQHF. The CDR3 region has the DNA TGTGCCTGGTGCCAGGGGACGAATCAGCCCCAGCATTTT. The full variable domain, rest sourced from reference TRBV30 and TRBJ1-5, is SQTIHQWPATLVQPVGSPLSLECTVEGTSNPNLYWYRQAAGRGLQLLFYSVGIGQISSEVPQNLSASRPQDRQFILSSKKLLLSDSGFYLCAWCQGTNQPQHFGDGTRLSIL.

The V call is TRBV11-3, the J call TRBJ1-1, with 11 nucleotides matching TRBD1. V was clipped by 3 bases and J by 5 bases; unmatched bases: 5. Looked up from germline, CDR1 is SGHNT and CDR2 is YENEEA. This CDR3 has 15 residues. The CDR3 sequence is CASSLSGQGGTEAFF. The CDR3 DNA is TGTGCCAGCAGCTTGTCGGGACAGGGGGGAACTGAAGCTTTCTTT.

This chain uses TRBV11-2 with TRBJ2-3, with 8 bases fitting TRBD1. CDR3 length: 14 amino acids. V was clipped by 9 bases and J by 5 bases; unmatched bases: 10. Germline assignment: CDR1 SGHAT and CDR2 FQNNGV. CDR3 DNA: TGTGCCAGGAGACTAGGGACAGGTGAAGATACGCAGTATTTT. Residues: CARRLGTGEDTQYF.

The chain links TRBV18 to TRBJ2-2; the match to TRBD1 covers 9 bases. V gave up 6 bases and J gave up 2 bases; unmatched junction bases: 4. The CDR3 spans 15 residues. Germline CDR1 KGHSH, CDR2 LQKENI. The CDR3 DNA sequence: TGTGCCAGCTCTATACAGGGGGCCAACACCGGGGAGCTGTTTTTT. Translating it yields CASSIQGANTGELFF. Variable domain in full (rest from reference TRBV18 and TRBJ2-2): NAGVMQNPRHLVRRRGQEARLRCSPMKGHSHVYWYRQLPEEGLKFMVYLQKENIIDESGMPKERFSAEFPKEGPSILRIQQVVRGDSAAYFCASSIQGANTGELFFGEGSRLTVL.

The CDR3 DNA follows: TGTGCCAGCTCACCACAGCAGGGCACAGATACGCAGTATTTT. Its protein product is CASSPQQGTDTQYF. The chain has TRBV18 and TRBJ2-3; D is unresolved. Trimming pared 1 base from V and 1 base from J, leaving 6 bases between. Germline V gene data show CDR1 as KGHSH and CDR2 as LQKENI. The CDR3 runs to 14 residues.

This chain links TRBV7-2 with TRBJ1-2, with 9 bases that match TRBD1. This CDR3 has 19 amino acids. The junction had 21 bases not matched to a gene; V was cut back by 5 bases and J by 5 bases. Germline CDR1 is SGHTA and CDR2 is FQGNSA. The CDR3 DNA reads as TGTGCCAGCAGCCTTCGGTCCGTGGGACAGGGTAGCCCACGATATGGCTACACCTTC. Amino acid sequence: CASSLRSVGQGSPRYGYTF.

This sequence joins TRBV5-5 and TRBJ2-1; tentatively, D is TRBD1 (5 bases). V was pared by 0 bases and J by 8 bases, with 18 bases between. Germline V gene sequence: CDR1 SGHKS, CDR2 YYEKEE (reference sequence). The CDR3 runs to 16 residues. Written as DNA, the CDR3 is TGTGCCAGCAGCTTGGGTTTATTGTTTCAGGGCTATGAGCAGTTCTTC. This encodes CASSLGLLFQGYEQFF.

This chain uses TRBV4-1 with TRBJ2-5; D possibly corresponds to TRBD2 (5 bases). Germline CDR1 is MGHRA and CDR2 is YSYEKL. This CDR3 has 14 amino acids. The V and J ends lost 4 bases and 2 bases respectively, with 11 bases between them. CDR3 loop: CASSPLGGQETQYF. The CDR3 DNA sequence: TGCGCCAGCAGCCCCCTTGGAGGACAAGAGACCCAGTACTTC.

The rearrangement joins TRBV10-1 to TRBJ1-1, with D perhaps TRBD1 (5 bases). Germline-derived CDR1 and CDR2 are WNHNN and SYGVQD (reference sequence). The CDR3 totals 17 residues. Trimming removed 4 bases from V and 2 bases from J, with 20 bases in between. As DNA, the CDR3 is TGCGCCAGCAGTGGAGGTAGGGACGGCGGGGTCAACACTGAAGCTTTCTTT. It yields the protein CASSGGRDGGVNTEAFF.

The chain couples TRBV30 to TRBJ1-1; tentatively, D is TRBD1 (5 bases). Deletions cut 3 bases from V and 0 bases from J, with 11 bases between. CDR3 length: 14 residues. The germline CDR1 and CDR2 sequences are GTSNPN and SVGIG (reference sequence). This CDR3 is CAWRAGGMNTEAFF. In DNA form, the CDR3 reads TGTGCCTGGAGGGCGGGGGGGATGAACACTGAAGCTTTCTTT.